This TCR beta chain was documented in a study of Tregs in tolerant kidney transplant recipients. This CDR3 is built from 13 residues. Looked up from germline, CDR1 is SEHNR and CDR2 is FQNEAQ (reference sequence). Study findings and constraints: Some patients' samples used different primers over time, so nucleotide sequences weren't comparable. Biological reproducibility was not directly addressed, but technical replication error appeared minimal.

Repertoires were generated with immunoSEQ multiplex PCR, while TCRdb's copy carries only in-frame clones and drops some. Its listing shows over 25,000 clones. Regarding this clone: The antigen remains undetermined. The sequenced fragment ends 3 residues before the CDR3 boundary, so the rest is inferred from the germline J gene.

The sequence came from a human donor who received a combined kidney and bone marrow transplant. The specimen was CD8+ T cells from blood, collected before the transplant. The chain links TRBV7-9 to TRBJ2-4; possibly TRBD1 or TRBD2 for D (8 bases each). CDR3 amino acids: CASGTGPENIQYF. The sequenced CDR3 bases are TGTGCTAGCGGGACAGGACCGGAAAACATT. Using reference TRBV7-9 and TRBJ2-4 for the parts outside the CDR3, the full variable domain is DTGVSQNPRHKITKRGQNVTFRCDPISEHNRLYWYRQTLGQGPEFLTYFQNEAQLEKSRLLSDRFSAERPKGSFSTLEIQRTEQGDSAMYLCASGTGPENIQYFGAGTRLSVL.